This T cell receptor beta chain was found in a study of blood T cell repertoires in COVID-19. Study background: Acute and convalescent COVID-19 samples came from the United States, Italy and Spain.

The CDR3 length is 14 residues. Trimming pared 1 base from V and 4 bases from J, leaving 10 bases between. Looked up from germline, CDR1 is SGHTA and CDR2 is FQGNSA. In the source study's methods: Estimates of nucleated cell counts were drawn from the amplification of reference gene primers. Measured with immunoSEQ multiplex PCR; TCRdb has only the in-frame clones, and not every one. For V, J and clone size, that table is used; D and trimming come from the DNA. The sample lists 100,000 to 110,000 clones; about 89% were seen once. The sequence derives from a man aged 45-65 years with active COVID-19. The sequenced sample was peripheral blood. The chain links TRBV7-2 to TRBJ1-2; possibly TRBD1 for D (6 bases). The CDR3, as DNA: TGTGCCAGCAGCTTAGAGGGGGATACCTATGGCTACACCTTC. It is translated as CASSLEGDTYGYTF.